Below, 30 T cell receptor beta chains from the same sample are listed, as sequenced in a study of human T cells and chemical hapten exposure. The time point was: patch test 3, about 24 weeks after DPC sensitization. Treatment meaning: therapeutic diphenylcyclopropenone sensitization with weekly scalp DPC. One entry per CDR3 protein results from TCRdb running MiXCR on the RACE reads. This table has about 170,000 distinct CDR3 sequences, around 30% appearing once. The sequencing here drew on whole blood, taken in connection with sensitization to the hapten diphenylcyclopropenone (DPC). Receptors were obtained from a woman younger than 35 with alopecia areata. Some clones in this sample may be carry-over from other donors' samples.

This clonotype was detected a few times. This chain's CDR3 is CASSLRLAGGPTDTQYF. The CDR3 DNA sequence: TGTGCCAGCAGCTTGAGGTTAGCGGGAGGACCAACAGATACGCAGTATTTT. The chain combines TRBV5-4 with TRBJ2-3; 10 bases match TRBD2. In germline, CDR1 is SGHNT, CDR2 YYREEE (reference sequence). This CDR3 is built from 17 residues. The trim removed 1 base at V and 3 bases at J, leaving 8 bases unmatched.

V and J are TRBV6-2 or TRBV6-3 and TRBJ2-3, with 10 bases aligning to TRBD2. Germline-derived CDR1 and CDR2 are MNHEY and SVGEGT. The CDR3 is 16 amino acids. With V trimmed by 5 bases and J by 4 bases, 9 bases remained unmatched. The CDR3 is CASSQPTSGKSDTQYF. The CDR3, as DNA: TGTGCCAGCAGTCAACCTACTAGCGGGAAGTCAGATACGCAGTATTTT.

The CDR3 region is CSAPGRSEEYF. DNA for the CDR3: TGCAGTGCGCCAGGACGGTCTGAGGAGTATTTT. The chain employs TRBV20-1 and TRBJ2-3; D gene unclear. Per germline, CDR1 DFQATT and CDR2 SNEGSKA (reference sequence). V lost 6 bases and J 13 bases, leaving 17 bases between the germline ends. This CDR3 contains 11 residues.

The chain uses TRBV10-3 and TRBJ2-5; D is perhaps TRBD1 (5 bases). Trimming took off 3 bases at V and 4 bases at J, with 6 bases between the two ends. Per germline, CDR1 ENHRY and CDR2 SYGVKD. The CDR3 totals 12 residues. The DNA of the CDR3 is TGTGCCATCAGTGAAAGGGGAGAGACCCAGTACTTC. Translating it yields CAISERGETQYF.

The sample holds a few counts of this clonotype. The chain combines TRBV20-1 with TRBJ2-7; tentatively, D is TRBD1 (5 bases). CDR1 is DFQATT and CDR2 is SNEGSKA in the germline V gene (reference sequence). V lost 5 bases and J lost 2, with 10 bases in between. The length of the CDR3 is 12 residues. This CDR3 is CSASGFTYEQYF. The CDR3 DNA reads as TGCAGTGCTTCAGGGTTTACCTACGAGCAGTACTTC.

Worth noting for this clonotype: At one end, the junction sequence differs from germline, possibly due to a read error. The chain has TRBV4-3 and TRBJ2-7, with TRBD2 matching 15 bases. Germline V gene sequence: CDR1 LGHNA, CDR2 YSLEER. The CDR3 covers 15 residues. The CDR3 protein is CTSSQGLAGGNEQYF. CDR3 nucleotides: TGCACCAGCAGCCAAGGACTAGCGGGAGGGAACGAGCAGTACTTC.

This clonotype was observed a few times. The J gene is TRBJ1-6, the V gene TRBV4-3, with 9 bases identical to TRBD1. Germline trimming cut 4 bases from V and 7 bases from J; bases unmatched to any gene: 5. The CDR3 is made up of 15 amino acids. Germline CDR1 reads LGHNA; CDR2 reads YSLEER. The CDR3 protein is CASSPDRGGNSPLHF. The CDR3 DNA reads TGCGCCAGCAGCCCGGACAGGGGTGGCAATTCACCCCTCCACTTT.

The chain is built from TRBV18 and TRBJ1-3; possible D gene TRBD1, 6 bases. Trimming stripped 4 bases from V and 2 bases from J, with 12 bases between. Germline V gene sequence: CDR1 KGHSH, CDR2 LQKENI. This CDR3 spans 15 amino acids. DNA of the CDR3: TGTGCCAGCTCACAACAGGGTAGGACTGGAAACACCATATATTTT. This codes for CASSQQGRTGNTIYF.

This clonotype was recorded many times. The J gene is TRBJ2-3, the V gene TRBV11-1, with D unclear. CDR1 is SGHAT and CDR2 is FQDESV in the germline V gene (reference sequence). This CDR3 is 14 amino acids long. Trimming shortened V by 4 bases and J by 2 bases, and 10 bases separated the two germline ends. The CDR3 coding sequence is TGTGCCAGCAGCTCCGGGTGGAACACAGATACGCAGTATTTT. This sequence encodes CASSSGWNTDTQYF. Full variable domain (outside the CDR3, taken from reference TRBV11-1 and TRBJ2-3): EAEVAQSPRYKITEKSQAVAFWCDPISGHATLYWYRQILGQGPELLVQFQDESVVDDSQLPKDRFSAERLKGVDSTLKIQPAELGDSAMYLCASSSGWNTDTQYFGPGTRLTVL.

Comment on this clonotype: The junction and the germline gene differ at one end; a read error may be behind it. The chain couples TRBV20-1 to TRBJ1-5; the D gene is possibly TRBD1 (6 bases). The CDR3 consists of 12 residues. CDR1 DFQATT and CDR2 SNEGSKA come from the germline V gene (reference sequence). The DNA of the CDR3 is TGTAGTGCATCAAGGGGGGGTCAGCCCCAGCATTTT. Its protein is CSASRGGQPQHF.

The CDR3 DNA sequence: TGCAGCGCCCGCCTCGGACAGGGAAGTTACGAGCAGTACTTC. Its protein is CSARLGQGSYEQYF. The V and J genes are TRBV29-1 and TRBJ2-7, with 8 bases fitting TRBD1. The CDR3 covers 14 residues. The V gene's germline CDR1 is SQVTM and CDR2 ANQGSEA. V lost 7 bases and J lost 4; bases outside the gene matches: 12.

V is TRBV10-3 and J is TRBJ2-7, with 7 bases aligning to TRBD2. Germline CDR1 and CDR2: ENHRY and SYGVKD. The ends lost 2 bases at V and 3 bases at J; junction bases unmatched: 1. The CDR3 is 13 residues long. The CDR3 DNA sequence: TGTGCCATCAGTGAGGCTAGCGGCTACGAGCAGTACTTC. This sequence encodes CAISEASGYEQYF.

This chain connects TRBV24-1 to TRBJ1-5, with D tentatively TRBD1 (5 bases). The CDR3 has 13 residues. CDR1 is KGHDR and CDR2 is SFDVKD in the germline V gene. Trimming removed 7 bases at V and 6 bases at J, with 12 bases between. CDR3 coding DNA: TGTGCCACCAGGCAGGGACGGGGTCAGCCCCAGCATTTT. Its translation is CATRQGRGQPQHF.

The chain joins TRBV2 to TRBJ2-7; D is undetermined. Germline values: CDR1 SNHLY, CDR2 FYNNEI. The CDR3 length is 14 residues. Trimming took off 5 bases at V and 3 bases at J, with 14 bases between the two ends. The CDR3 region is CASSYDRDYYEQYF. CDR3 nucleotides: TGTGCCAGCAGTTACGACCGAGATTACTACGAGCAGTACTTC.

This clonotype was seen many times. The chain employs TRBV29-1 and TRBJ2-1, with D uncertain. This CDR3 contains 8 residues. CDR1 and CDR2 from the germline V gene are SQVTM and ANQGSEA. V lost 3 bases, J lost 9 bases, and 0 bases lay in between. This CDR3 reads CSVDEQFF. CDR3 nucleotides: TGCAGCGTTGATGAGCAGTTCTTC.

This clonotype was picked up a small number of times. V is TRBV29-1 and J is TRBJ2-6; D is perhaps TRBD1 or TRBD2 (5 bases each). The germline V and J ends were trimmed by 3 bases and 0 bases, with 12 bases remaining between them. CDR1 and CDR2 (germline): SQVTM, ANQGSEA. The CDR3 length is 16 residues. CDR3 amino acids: CSVERQGRSGANVLTF. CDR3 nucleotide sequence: TGCAGCGTTGAGCGGCAGGGACGCTCTGGGGCCAACGTCCTGACTTTC.

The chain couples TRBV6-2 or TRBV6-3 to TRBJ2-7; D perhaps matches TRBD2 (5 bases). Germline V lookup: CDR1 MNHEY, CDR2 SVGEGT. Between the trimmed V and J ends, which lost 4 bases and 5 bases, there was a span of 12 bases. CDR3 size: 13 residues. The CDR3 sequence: CASSWETGHEQYF. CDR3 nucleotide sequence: TGTGCCAGCAGTTGGGAGACCGGGCACGAGCAGTACTTC.

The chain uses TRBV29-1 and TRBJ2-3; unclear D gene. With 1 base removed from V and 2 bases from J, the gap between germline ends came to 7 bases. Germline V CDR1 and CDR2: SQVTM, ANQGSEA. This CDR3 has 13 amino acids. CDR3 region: CSVEGQNTDTQYF. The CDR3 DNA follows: TGCAGCGTTGAAGGGCAGAACACAGATACGCAGTATTTT.

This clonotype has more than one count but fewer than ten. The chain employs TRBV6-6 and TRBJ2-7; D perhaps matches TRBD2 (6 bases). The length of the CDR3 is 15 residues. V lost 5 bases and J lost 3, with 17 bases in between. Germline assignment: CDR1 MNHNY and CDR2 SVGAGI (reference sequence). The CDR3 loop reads CASSTIGGTSYEQYF. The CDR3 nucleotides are TGTGCCAGCAGTACCATCGGCGGGACCAGCTACGAGCAGTACTTC.

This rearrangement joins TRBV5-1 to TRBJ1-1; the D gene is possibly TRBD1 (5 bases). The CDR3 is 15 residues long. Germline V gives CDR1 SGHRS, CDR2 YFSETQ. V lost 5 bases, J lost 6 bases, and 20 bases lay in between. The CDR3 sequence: CASRPGTDWDPEAFF. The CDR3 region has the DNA TGCGCCAGCAGGCCCGGGACCGATTGGGACCCTGAAGCTTTCTTT.

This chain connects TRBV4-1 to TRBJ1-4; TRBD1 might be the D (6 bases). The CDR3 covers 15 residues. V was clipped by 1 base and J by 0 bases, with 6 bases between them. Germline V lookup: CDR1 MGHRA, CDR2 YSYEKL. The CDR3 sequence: CASSQGTATNEKLFF. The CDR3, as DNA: TGCGCCAGCAGCCAAGGGACAGCAACTAATGAAAAACTGTTTTTT.

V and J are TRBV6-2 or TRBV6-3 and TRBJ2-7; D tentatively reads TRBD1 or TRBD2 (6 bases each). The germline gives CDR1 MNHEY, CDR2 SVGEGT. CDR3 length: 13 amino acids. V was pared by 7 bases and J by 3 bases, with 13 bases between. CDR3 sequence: CASKEQGLYEQYF. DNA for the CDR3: TGTGCCAGCAAGGAACAGGGACTCTACGAGCAGTACTTC.

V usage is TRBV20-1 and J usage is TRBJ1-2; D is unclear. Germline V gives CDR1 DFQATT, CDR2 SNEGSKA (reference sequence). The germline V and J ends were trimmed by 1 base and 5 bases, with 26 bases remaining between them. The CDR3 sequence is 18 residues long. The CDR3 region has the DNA TGCAGTGCTAGAGGGGTGTTGGGTTCCGTAATCGGCCTATATGGCTACACCTTC. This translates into CSARGVLGSVIGLYGYTF.

CDR3 sequence reads: CASPPAGSLNEQFF. For the CDR3, the DNA is TGTGCCAGCCCCCCGGCAGGGAGTTTAAATGAGCAGTTCTTC. This rearrangement joins TRBV2 to TRBJ2-1; D may be TRBD1 or TRBD2 (5 bases each). CDR1 and CDR2 (germline): SNHLY, FYNNEI. Trimming took 8 bases from V and 7 from J, leaving 18 bases between them. There are 14 residues in the CDR3.

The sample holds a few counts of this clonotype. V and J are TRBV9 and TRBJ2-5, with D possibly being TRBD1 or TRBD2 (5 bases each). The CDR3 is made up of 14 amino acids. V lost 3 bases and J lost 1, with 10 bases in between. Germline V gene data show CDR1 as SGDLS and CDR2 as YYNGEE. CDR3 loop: CASSAWDGQETQYF. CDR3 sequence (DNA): TGTGCCAGCAGCGCGTGGGACGGCCAAGAGACCCAGTACTTC.

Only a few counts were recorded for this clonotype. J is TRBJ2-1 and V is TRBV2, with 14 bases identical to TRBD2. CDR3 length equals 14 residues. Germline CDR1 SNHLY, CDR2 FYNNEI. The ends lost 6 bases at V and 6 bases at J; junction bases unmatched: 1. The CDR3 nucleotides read TGTGCCAGCAGGGGGACTAGCGGGGGCAATGAGCAGTTCTTC. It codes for CASRGTSGGNEQFF.

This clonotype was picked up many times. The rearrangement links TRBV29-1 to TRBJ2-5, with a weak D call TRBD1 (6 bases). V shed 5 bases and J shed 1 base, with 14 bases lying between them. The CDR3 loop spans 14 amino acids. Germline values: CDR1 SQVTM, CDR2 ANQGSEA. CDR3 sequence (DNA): TGCAGCGTTCACCTACAGGGTTTCCAAGAGACCCAGTACTTC. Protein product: CSVHLQGFQETQYF.

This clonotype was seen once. The CDR3 protein is CASSARTGTNTGELFF. The CDR3 DNA reads as TGTGCCAGCAGCGCCCGGACAGGGACGAACACCGGGGAGCTGTTTTTT. The chain combines TRBV9 with TRBJ2-2; TRBD1 matches at 8 bases. Germline CDR1 SGDLS, CDR2 YYNGEE. CDR3 length equals 16 residues. V lost 3 bases and J lost 0; bases outside the gene matches: 4.

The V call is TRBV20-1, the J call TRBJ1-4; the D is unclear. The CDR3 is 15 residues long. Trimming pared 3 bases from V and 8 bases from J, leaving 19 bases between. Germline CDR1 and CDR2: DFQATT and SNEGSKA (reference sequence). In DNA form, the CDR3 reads TGCAGTGCTAGCCCCCTTACCGCCATCGGGGAAAAACTGTTTTTT. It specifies CSASPLTAIGEKLFF.

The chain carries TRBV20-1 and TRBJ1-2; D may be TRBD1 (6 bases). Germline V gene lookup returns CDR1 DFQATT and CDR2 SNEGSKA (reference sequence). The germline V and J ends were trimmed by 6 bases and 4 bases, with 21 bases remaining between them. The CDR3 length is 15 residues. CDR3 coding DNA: TGCAGTGCCACTATCGGGGGGGCGCCGGCCTATGGCTACACCTTC. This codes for CSATIGGAPAYGYTF.